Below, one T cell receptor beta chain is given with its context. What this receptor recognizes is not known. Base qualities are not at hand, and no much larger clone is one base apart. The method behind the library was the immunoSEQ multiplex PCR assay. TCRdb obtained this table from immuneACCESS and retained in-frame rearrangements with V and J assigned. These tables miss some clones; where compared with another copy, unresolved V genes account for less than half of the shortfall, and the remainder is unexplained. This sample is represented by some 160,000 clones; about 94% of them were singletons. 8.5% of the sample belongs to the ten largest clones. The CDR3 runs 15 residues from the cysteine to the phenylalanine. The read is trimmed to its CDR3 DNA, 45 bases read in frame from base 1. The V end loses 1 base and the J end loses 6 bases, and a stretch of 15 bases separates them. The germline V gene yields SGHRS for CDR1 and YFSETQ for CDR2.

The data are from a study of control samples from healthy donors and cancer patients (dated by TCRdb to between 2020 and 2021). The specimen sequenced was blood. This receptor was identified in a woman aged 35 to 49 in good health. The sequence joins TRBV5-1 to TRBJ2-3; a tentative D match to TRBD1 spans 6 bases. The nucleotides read TGCGCCAGCAGCTTGATCCAGGGGCGAATGGATACGCAGTATTTT. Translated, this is CASSLIQGRMDTQYF.